Listed here are 22 T cell receptor beta chains from one sample, sequenced in a study of T cells after yellow fever vaccination. TCRdb passed the 5' RACE reads through MiXCR, listing each CDR3 protein once. The sample lists under 600,000 distinct CDR3 sequences, around an eighth occurring once. The sample consisted of PBMCs, taken on the day of the yellow fever booster vaccination. The receptors were gathered from a man between 25 and 39 years old who received the YFV17D yellow fever vaccine.

The V and J genes are TRBV5-6 and TRBJ1-6; D is unresolved. Germline CDR1 reads SGHDT; CDR2 reads YYEEEE. Trimming removed 4 bases at V and 0 bases at J, with 17 bases between. This CDR3 has 18 amino acids. DNA of the CDR3: TGTGCCAGCAGCCAACAGAAGGGCTTTAGCTCCTATAATTCACCCCTCCACTTT. Its protein product is CASSQQKGFSSYNSPLHF.

V and J are TRBV20-1 and TRBJ2-2; D remains ambiguous. This CDR3 has 11 residues. Trimming shortened V by 3 bases and J by 9 bases, and 8 bases separated the two germline ends. Germline loops: CDR1 DFQATT, CDR2 SNEGSKA (reference sequence). The CDR3 is CSARTSRELFF. CDR3 nucleotide sequence: TGCAGTGCTAGGACGTCCAGGGAGCTGTTTTTT.

This clonotype was seen a few times. The CDR3 coding sequence is TGCAGTCCCAGGCAGGCGGAAAAACTGTTTTTT. This encodes CSPRQAEKLFF. V and J are TRBV20-1 and TRBJ1-4; D call uncertain. Germline loops: CDR1 DFQATT, CDR2 SNEGSKA (reference sequence). The CDR3 is made up of 11 amino acids. The V end lost 8 bases, the J end lost 8 bases, and 12 bases lay between the germline ends.

The rearrangement links TRBV18 to TRBJ2-2, with 11 bases matching TRBD2. In germline, CDR1 is KGHSH, CDR2 LQKENI. V lost 4 bases, J lost 3 bases, and 10 bases stayed unmatched. The CDR3 is 18 residues long. This CDR3 is CASSQRMLAGGDTGELFF. CDR3 nucleotides: TGTGCCAGCTCACAAAGGATGCTAGCGGGAGGCGACACCGGGGAGCTGTTTTTT.

V is TRBV12-3 or TRBV12-4 and J is TRBJ2-7; the D gene is possibly TRBD2 (6 bases). Trimming took off 7 bases at V and 3 bases at J, with 13 bases between the two ends. The CDR3 extends over 13 amino acids. The CDR3 DNA sequence: TGTGCCAGCACCCTGGACGGGAGCTACGAGCAGTACTTC. It encodes CASTLDGSYEQYF.

The V gene is TRBV6-2 or TRBV6-3, the J gene TRBJ1-1; D is undetermined. Trimming shortened V by 6 bases and J by 7 bases, and 12 bases separated the two germline ends. This CDR3 has 12 amino acids. Germline V gene data show CDR1 as MNHEY and CDR2 as SVGEGT. DNA for the CDR3: TGTGCCAGCAGCCCAAAGATCAGTGAAGCTTTCTTT. Translated, it gives CASSPKISEAFF.

The CDR3 reads CAIGLAGTDTQYF. CDR3 DNA sequence: TGTGCCATCGGACTAGCGGGCACAGATACGCAGTATTTT. V usage is TRBV28 and J usage is TRBJ2-3; 10 nucleotides line up with TRBD2. CDR1 MDHEN and CDR2 SYDVKM come from the germline V gene. Germline trimming cut 10 bases from V and 1 base from J; bases unmatched to any gene: 2. The CDR3 covers 13 residues.

In its sample, this clonotype was seen a few times. V and J are TRBV5-1 and TRBJ2-3, with 11 bases identical to TRBD2. V shed 4 bases and J 1 base; nucleotides not matched to a gene: 8. CDR1 is SGHRS, CDR2 YFSETQ, per germline. The CDR3 loop spans 17 amino acids. In DNA form, the CDR3 reads TGCGCCAGCAGCACGGTTAGCGGGAGGGCTGGCACAGATACGCAGTATTTT. Protein product: CASSTVSGRAGTDTQYF.

The chain joins TRBV18 to TRBJ2-7; 10 bases are shared with TRBD1. CDR1 KGHSH and CDR2 LQKENI come from the germline V gene. This CDR3 has 15 residues. The J segment lost 6 bases and the V segment lost 3 bases, leaving 8 bases of the junction unmatched. Written as DNA, the CDR3 is TGTGCCAGCTCACCCCGGGACAGGGGTTTTCGCGAGCAGTACTTC. Translation gives CASSPRDRGFREQYF.

This clonotype has a handful of counts. CDR3 bases: TGTGCCAGCAGCCACCCGGGGACGGCAATTGGGCAGTACTTC. Translating gives CASSHPGTAIGQYF. The chain recombines TRBV5-5 with TRBJ2-7; the D gene could be TRBD1 or TRBD2 (5 bases each). Germline loops: CDR1 SGHKS, CDR2 YYEKEE (reference sequence). Trimming shortened V by 4 bases and J by 9 bases, and 20 bases separated the two germline ends. The CDR3 totals 14 residues.

The chain is built from TRBV12-3 or TRBV12-4 and TRBJ1-1; no definite D call. CDR3 length: 11 residues. The germline V and J ends were trimmed by 5 bases and 9 bases, with 10 bases remaining between them. The CDR3 sequence is CASSPGRQAFF. The CDR3 region has the DNA TGTGCCAGCAGTCCCGGACGGCAAGCTTTCTTT.

This clonotype occurred many times. This chain links TRBV12-3 or TRBV12-4 with TRBJ2-1; 7 bases line up with TRBD2. J was trimmed by 0 bases and V by 7 bases; bases with no gene match: 3. This CDR3 is 14 amino acids long. As DNA, the CDR3 is TGTGCCAGCAACACGGGAGGCTCCTACAATGAGCAGTTCTTC. It codes for CASNTGGSYNEQFF.

The V gene is TRBV6-5, the J gene TRBJ2-3; D perhaps matches TRBD1 (6 bases). Deletions cut 2 bases from V and 2 bases from J, with 17 bases between. The CDR3 is 17 amino acids. Germline CDR1 and CDR2: MNHEY and SVGAGI. The CDR3 sequence is CASSYEDSFGNTDTQYF. For the CDR3, the DNA is TGTGCCAGCAGTTACGAGGACAGCTTTGGGAACACAGATACGCAGTATTTT.

V usage is TRBV1 and J usage is TRBJ2-7; the table names TRBD2, a call not compared with the DNA. TRBV1 is a pseudogene. The CDR3 loop spans 15 amino acids. This chain's CDR3 is CTSSPPPRVLYEQYF. As DNA, the CDR3 is TGCACCAGCAGCCCCCCACCCAGGGTCCTCTACGAGCAGTACTTC.

This chain uses TRBV5-5 with TRBJ2-2; 10 bases fit TRBD2. This CDR3 is 17 amino acids long. V dropped 4 bases and J dropped 3; count of bases not matched to a gene: 9. The germline gives CDR1 SGHKS, CDR2 YYEKEE (reference sequence). The CDR3, as DNA: TGTGCCAGCAGCGAATCGGATGGACTAGCGGACACCGGGGAGCTGTTTTTT. It encodes CASSESDGLADTGELFF.

This clonotype was detected a few times. The J gene is TRBJ2-1, the V gene TRBV4-3; D unresolved. Trimming removed 0 bases from V and 1 base from J, with 16 bases in between. Germline loops: CDR1 LGHNA, CDR2 YSLEER. The CDR3 covers 18 residues. This CDR3 is CASSQDLTGLGSYNEQFF. The CDR3 DNA sequence: TGCGCCAGCAGCCAAGATCTGACGGGCCTCGGGTCCTACAATGAGCAGTTCTTC.

This clonotype was observed a handful of times. This chain uses TRBV29-1 with TRBJ2-3; 10 positions agree with TRBD2. The CDR3 loop spans 14 amino acids. Trimming took 6 bases from V and 0 from J; bases not matched to a gene: 3. Per the germline V gene, CDR1 is SQVTM and CDR2 is ANQGSEA. The CDR3 coding sequence is TGCAGCGTGCGACTAGCGGGTAGCACAGATACGCAGTATTTT. As protein: CSVRLAGSTDTQYF.

This clonotype appeared a few times. The chain links TRBV28 to TRBJ2-7; 9 bases are shared with TRBD1. Germline V lookup: CDR1 MDHEN, CDR2 SYDVKM. Losses at the gene ends were 7 bases for V and 2 bases for J; bases not matched to a gene: 9. This CDR3 region has 15 residues. The CDR3 region has the DNA TGTGCCAGCACCGTACCCGGGACAGGGACCTACGAGCAGTACTTC. Translation: CASTVPGTGTYEQYF.

The gene calls are TRBV6-1 and TRBJ2-7, with 8 bases identical to TRBD2. This CDR3 spans 15 amino acids. Losses at the gene ends were 4 bases for V and 5 bases for J; bases not matched to a gene: 10. Germline V gene data show CDR1 as MNHNS and CDR2 as SASEGT. This CDR3 reads CASSVVVSGIHEQYF. In DNA form, the CDR3 reads TGTGCCAGCAGTGTAGTGGTTAGCGGGATCCACGAGCAGTACTTC.

This clonotype was recorded a few times. This chain joins TRBV12-3 or TRBV12-4 and TRBJ2-1; D not resolved. The CDR3 runs to 14 residues. With 5 bases removed from V and 6 bases from J, the gap between germline ends came to 14 bases. As DNA, the CDR3 is TGTGCCAGCAGTCCCGACTGGACCCCCAATGAGCAGTTCTTC. The encoded protein is CASSPDWTPNEQFF.

A few counts support this clonotype. J is TRBJ2-5 and V is TRBV4-3; 8 bases match TRBD2. Per germline, CDR1 LGHNA and CDR2 YSLEER. The CDR3 length is 17 residues. J gave up 5 bases and V 0 bases, and 11 bases lay outside the gene matches. The CDR3 DNA follows: TGCGCCAGCAGCCAAGATAGACGGGAGGGCCGGGAGGAGACCCAGTACTTC. As protein: CASSQDRREGREETQYF.

The chain couples TRBV6-1 to TRBJ2-7; D perhaps matches TRBD1 (5 bases). The V and J ends lost 2 bases and 3 bases respectively, with 14 bases between them. Germline V gene data show CDR1 as MNHNS and CDR2 as SASEGT. The CDR3 sequence is 15 residues long. CDR3 in amino acids: CASSEWFWGLYEQYF. The CDR3 DNA follows: TGTGCCAGCAGTGAATGGTTCTGGGGCCTCTACGAGCAGTACTTC.